These 23 T cell receptor beta chains were all obtained from the same sample, sequenced in a study of Ad26.COV2.S vaccination and SARS-CoV-2 variants. Treatment given: about 20 received Ad26.COV2.S at low or high dose, single or two shots; roughly 5 received placebo; per-sample allocation not given. After the first vaccine or placebo injection, samples were drawn on day 63. TCRdb keeps only in-frame clones here, not all; method: immunoSEQ multiplex PCR. This repertoire shows over 200,000 clones, roughly 90% found once; its top ten account for 9.5% to 12%. Sequencing was performed on peripheral blood, taken in a trial of Ad26.COV2.S vaccine versus placebo. These TCRs come from a person aged 18-65 years who received the Ad26.COV2.S COVID-19 vaccine or a placebo.

This chain joins TRBV2 and TRBJ2-3, with 7 bases matching TRBD2. This CDR3 has 16 residues. The V gene end was trimmed by 6 bases and the J gene end by 4 bases; junction bases not matched to a gene: 13. Germline lookup yields CDR1 SNHLY and CDR2 FYNNEI. This chain's CDR3 is CASRREGRIGADTQYF. The CDR3 DNA reads TGTGCCAGCAGGAGGGAGGGAAGGATTGGGGCAGATACGCAGTATTTT.

The chain is built from TRBV4-3 and TRBJ1-2; D is possibly TRBD1 (6 bases). CDR3 length: 14 residues. Trimming left V 11 bases short and J 6 bases short, with 22 bases between. CDR1 LGHNA and CDR2 YSLEER come from the germline V gene. Here the CDR3 reads CASQAVTGLNGYTF. In nucleotides, the CDR3 is TGCGCCTCACAAGCCGTAACAGGGTTAAATGGCTACACCTTC.

J is TRBJ2-3 and V is TRBV3-1 (or the pseudogene TRBV3-2); TRBD2 agrees at 12 bases. This CDR3 spans 16 amino acids. CDR1 and CDR2 (germline): LGHDT, YNNKEL (reference sequence). V shed 0 bases, J shed 4 bases, and the junction held 2 bases outside the gene matches. CDR3: CASSQETSGGADTQYF. For the CDR3, the DNA is TGTGCCAGCAGCCAAGAGACTAGCGGGGGTGCAGATACGCAGTATTTT.

The chain carries TRBV3-1 (or the pseudogene TRBV3-2) and TRBJ1-1; unclear D gene. The CDR3 is 14 residues long. Germline CDR1 LGHDT, CDR2 YNNKEL (reference sequence). V lost 0 bases, J lost 2 bases, and 7 bases lay in between. CDR3 amino acids: CASSQDEGNTEAFF. CDR3 bases: TGTGCCAGCAGCCAAGACGAGGGAAACACTGAAGCTTTCTTT.

The CDR3 nucleotides are TGTGCCAGCGGGGGAGGGACGGGGGAGACCCAGTACTTC. The encoded protein is CASGGGTGETQYF. The V gene is TRBV2, the J gene TRBJ2-5; 7 positions agree with TRBD2. J lost 5 bases, V lost 8 bases, and 8 bases had no gene match. Germline V gene sequence: CDR1 SNHLY, CDR2 FYNNEI. CDR3 size: 13 residues.

V usage is TRBV5-8 and J usage is TRBJ1-1; no firm D call. Trimming shortened V by 0 bases and J by 7 bases, and 10 bases separated the two germline ends. Germline V CDR1 and CDR2: SGHTS, YDEGEE. The CDR3 totals 13 residues. CDR3: CASSLDRLLEAFF. The CDR3 bases are TGTGCCAGCAGCTTGGATAGACTCCTTGAAGCTTTCTTT.

CDR3 sequence: CASSEGDRGNSPLHF. DNA of the CDR3: TGTGCCAGCAGTGAAGGTGACAGGGGTAATTCACCCCTCCACTTT. The chain carries TRBV2 and TRBJ1-6; 8 nucleotides match TRBD1. CDR1 SNHLY and CDR2 FYNNEI come from the germline V gene. The length of the CDR3 is 15 residues. Trimming at V came to 1 base and at J to 6 bases, leaving 2 bases not matched to a gene. The whole variable domain, remainder taken from reference TRBV2 and TRBJ1-6, is EPEVTQTPSHQVTQMGQEVILRCVPISNHLYFYWYRQILGQKVEFLVSFYNNEISEKSEIFDDQFSVERPDGSNFTLKIRSTKLEDSAMYFCASSEGDRGNSPLHFGNGTRLTVT.

The gene calls are TRBV6-5 and TRBJ1-1; D possibly corresponds to TRBD1 (6 bases). In germline, CDR1 is MNHEY, CDR2 SVGAGI. This CDR3 contains 16 residues. V was trimmed by 0 bases and J by 0 bases, leaving 11 bases between them. CDR3 bases: TGTGCCAGCAGTTACTCGAAAGGACAGTTGAACACTGAAGCTTTCTTT. This translates into CASSYSKGQLNTEAFF.

The chain uses TRBV20-1 and TRBJ1-1, with D unresolved. The CDR3 covers 11 residues. Germline V gives CDR1 DFQATT, CDR2 SNEGSKA (reference sequence). The V end was cut by 5 bases, the J end by 4 bases, with 8 bases between. CDR3 in DNA: TGCAGTGCTCCGGAAGGCACTGAAGCTTTCTTT. Its protein product is CSAPEGTEAFF.

The sample holds one count of this clone. The chain recombines TRBV4-3 with TRBJ1-1, with D maybe TRBD1 (6 bases). CDR3 size: 16 residues. Trimming removed 3 bases at V and 3 bases at J, with 17 bases between. Looked up from germline, CDR1 is LGHNA and CDR2 is YSLEER. The CDR3 protein is CASSHGYTGTDTEAFF. The DNA for the CDR3 is TGCGCCAGCAGCCACGGTTATACAGGGACTGACACTGAAGCTTTCTTT.

Points on this clone: Other nucleotide sequences in the sample specify the same CDR3. V gene TRBV27 combines with J gene TRBJ2-3, with D perhaps assigned TRBD1 or TRBD2 (5 bases each). This CDR3 has 15 residues. Trimming left V 2 bases short and J 0 bases short, with 9 bases between. The germline V gene encodes CDR1 MNHEY and CDR2 SMNVEV (reference sequence). The CDR3 region has the DNA TGTGCCAGCAGTTTAAGAGGGGCTAGCACAGATACGCAGTATTTT. The encoded protein is CASSLRGASTDTQYF.

This chain joins TRBV7-9 and TRBJ2-3, with D unclear. Germline CDR1 is SEHNR and CDR2 is FQNEAQ (reference sequence). With 4 bases removed from V and 1 base from J, the gap between germline ends came to 6 bases. This CDR3 spans 13 amino acids. The CDR3 is CASSSSGTDTQYF. Here the CDR3 DNA reads TGTGCCAGCAGCTCGTCTGGCACAGATACGCAGTATTTT. Complete variable domain (other parts from reference TRBV7-9 and TRBJ2-3): DTGVSQNPRHKITKRGQNVTFRCDPISEHNRLYWYRQTLGQGPEFLTYFQNEAQLEKSRLLSDRFSAERPKGSFSTLEIQRTEQGDSAMYLCASSSSGTDTQYFGPGTRLTVL.

V is TRBV15 and J is TRBJ1-1, with D possibly being TRBD1 (5 bases). Germline loops: CDR1 LNHNV, CDR2 YYDKDF (reference sequence). CDR3 length equals 18 residues. The V gene lost 0 bases and the J gene lost 2 bases, with 19 bases spanning the gap. The CDR3: CATSRDLTPLTANTEAFF. CDR3 bases: TGTGCCACCAGCAGAGACCTCACGCCTCTGACAGCAAACACTGAAGCTTTCTTT.

The chain is built from TRBV7-3 and TRBJ1-1; D call uncertain. Trimming removed 1 base at V and 7 bases at J, with 19 bases between. Germline V CDR1 and CDR2: SGHTA, FQGTGA. The CDR3 totals 16 residues. The CDR3 coding sequence is TGTGCCAGCAGCTTAAACCCCCGCCCTCCGGGTCTTGAAGCTTTCTTT. Translating gives CASSLNPRPPGLEAFF.

The chain is built from TRBV10-3 and TRBJ2-1; no clear D gene. CDR3 length: 11 amino acids. Germline CDR1 and CDR2: ENHRY and SYGVKD. V was shortened by 3 bases and J by 9 bases, with 6 bases between the two germline ends. The chain's CDR3 is CAISDMVEQFF. The CDR3 DNA reads TGTGCCATCAGTGACATGGTTGAGCAGTTCTTC.

The count of this clone is one. The V call is TRBV6-5, the J call TRBJ2-7; 7 bases are shared with TRBD2. The CDR3 sequence is 16 residues long. Trimming took 0 bases from V and 6 from J; bases not matched to a gene: 11. Germline CDR1 and CDR2: MNHEY and SVGAGI. CDR3 region: CASSYSPPTSGGEQYF. The CDR3 DNA follows: TGTGCCAGCAGTTACTCCCCTCCAACCTCGGGAGGCGAGCAGTACTTC.

The rearrangement links TRBV6-5 to TRBJ2-1; no reliable D call. There are 14 residues in the CDR3. The germline CDR1 and CDR2 sequences are MNHEY and SVGAGI. V lost 2 bases, J lost 5 bases, and 10 bases lay in between. The CDR3 DNA reads as TGTGCCAGCAGTTACGGCCTAACTCACAATGAGCAGTTCTTC. Translation gives CASSYGLTHNEQFF.

J is TRBJ2-7 and V is TRBV7-6; 8 nucleotides align to TRBD1. This CDR3 has 14 residues. Germline CDR1 is SGHVS and CDR2 is FNYEAQ. J lost 12 bases, V lost 4 bases, and 14 bases had no gene match. CDR3 in amino acids: CASSYIAGGGLVYF. The CDR3 region has the DNA TGTGCCAGCAGCTATATAGCAGGGGGCGGACTGGTGTACTTC.

The chain recombines TRBV18 with TRBJ2-5, with D possibly TRBD1 on 6 matching bases. Trimming shortened V by 4 bases and J by 1 base, and 10 bases separated the two germline ends. The CDR3 is 14 residues long. From germline, CDR1 is KGHSH and CDR2 LQKENI. CDR3 residues: CASSLRQAQETQYF. The CDR3 region has the DNA TGTGCCAGCTCACTCCGACAGGCCCAAGAGACCCAGTACTTC. The full variable domain, with the rest looked up from reference TRBV18 and TRBJ2-5, is NAGVMQNPRHLVRRRGQEARLRCSPMKGHSHVYWYRQLPEEGLKFMVYLQKENIIDESGMPKERFSAEFPKEGPSILRIQQVVRGDSAAYFCASSLRQAQETQYFGPGTRLLVL.

The table lists this clone with a few counts. The same CDR3 also results from other DNA sequences found in this sample. This chain links TRBV9 with TRBJ2-2, with unresolved D. Looked up from germline, CDR1 is SGDLS and CDR2 is YYNGEE. This CDR3 spans 14 amino acids. Trimming stripped 0 bases from V and 3 bases from J, with 6 bases between. CDR3: CASSVEGYTGELFF. CDR3 nucleotides: TGTGCCAGCAGCGTAGAGGGTTACACCGGGGAGCTGTTTTTT.

The chain uses TRBV28 and TRBJ1-1; 9 nucleotides match TRBD1. Germline V lookup: CDR1 MDHEN, CDR2 SYDVKM. V lost 2 bases, J lost 8 bases, and 9 bases stayed unmatched. This CDR3 region has 15 residues. The CDR3 DNA follows: TGTGCCAGCAGTTTACCCCCGGGACAGGGCTTAGAAGCTTTCTTT. Its protein is CASSLPPGQGLEAFF. The whole variable domain, remainder taken from reference TRBV28 and TRBJ1-1, is DVKVTQSSRYLVKRTGEKVFLECVQDMDHENMFWYRQDPGLGLRLIYFSYDVKMKEKGDIPEGYSVSREKKERFSLILESASTNQTSMYLCASSLPPGQGLEAFFGQGTRLTVV.

This rearrangement joins TRBV14 to TRBJ2-2; D might be TRBD1 (6 bases). Germline V lookup: CDR1 SGHDN, CDR2 FVKESK. V shed 2 bases and J shed 5 bases, with 6 bases lying between them. This CDR3 has 13 amino acids. The CDR3 DNA reads TGTGCCAGCAGCCAACAGGGGACCGGGGAGCTGTTTTTT. The encoded protein is CASSQQGTGELFF.

This clone was seen more than once but under ten times. CDR3 sequence reads: CASSLARTSYGYTF. CDR3 bases: TGTGCCAGCAGCTTGGCCCGGACAAGCTATGGCTACACCTTC. J is TRBJ1-2 and V is TRBV11-2, with D tentatively TRBD1 (5 bases). V was cut by 3 bases and J by 4 bases, with 12 bases left in between. The CDR3 length is 14 residues. The germline gives CDR1 SGHAT, CDR2 FQNNGV.